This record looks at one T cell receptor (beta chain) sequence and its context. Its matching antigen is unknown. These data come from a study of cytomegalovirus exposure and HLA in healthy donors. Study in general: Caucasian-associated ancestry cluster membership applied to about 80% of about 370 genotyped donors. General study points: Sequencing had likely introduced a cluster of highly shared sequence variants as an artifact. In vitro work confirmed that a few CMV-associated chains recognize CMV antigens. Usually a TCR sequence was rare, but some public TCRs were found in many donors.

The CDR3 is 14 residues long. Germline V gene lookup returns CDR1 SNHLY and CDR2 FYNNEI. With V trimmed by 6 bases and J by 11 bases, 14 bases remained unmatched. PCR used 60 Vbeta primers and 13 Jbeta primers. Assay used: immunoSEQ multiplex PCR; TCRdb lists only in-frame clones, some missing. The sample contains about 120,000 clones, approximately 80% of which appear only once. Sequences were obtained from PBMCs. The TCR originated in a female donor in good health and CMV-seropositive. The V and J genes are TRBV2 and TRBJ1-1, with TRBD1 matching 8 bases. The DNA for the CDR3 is TGTGCCAGCAGCGCAACAGGGGGAACACTGAAGGCTTTCTTT. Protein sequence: CASSATGGTLKAFF.